This T cell receptor (beta chain) stems from a study of cytomegalovirus exposure and HLA in healthy donors. The PCR contained 60 Vbeta and 13 Jbeta primers. Repertoires were generated with immunoSEQ multiplex PCR, while TCRdb's copy carries only in-frame clones and drops some. The sample carries some 160,000 clones, 80% to 85% recorded once. The receptor was derived from a woman under 30 in good health and CMV-seronegative. Sequencing was carried out using PBMCs.

The CDR3 spells CASSATGTYTEAFF. For the CDR3, the DNA is TGTGCCAGCAGCGCGACAGGGACGTACACTGAAGCTTTCTTT. The V gene is TRBV9, the J gene TRBJ1-1, with 7 nucleotides matching TRBD1. The CDR3 length is 14 residues. Germline V gene lookup returns CDR1 SGDLS and CDR2 YYNGEE. J was trimmed by 3 bases and V by 3 bases; bases with no gene match: 5.